This TCR beta chain emerged from a study of beta chain features in type 1 diabetes. Study results and caveats: Lower insertion and higher deletion counts appeared at VDJ junctions in type 1 diabetes patients.

The whole isolated RNA underwent reverse transcription, so sequencing captured expressed TCRB transcripts. Libraries were prepared by immunoSEQ multiplex PCR; TCRdb keeps only in-frame clonotypes and omits some of them. The sample records under 900,000 clones, about a sixth being singletons. As for this clone: Its matching antigen is unknown.

Germline V gives CDR1 MNHEY, CDR2 SVGAGI. V was pared by 0 bases and J by 10 bases, with 4 bases of the junction left unmatched. CDR3 length: 16 residues. The V call is TRBV6-5, the J call TRBJ2-1, with 15 nucleotides matching TRBD2. Input material: naive CD4+ T cells from blood. This sequence originates from a woman aged 18-35 years in good health. CDR3 residues: CASSYSGTSGRKEQFF. Here the CDR3 DNA reads TGTGCCAGCAGTTACTCGGGGACTAGCGGGAGGAAAGAGCAGTTCTTC.